This T cell receptor beta chain was sequenced during a study of OX40 agonist ivuxolimab in advanced cancers. Study context: From about 23 to 85 years was the age range, with a mean of approximately 58 years, and over 70% were male. Three individuals attained partial responses, comprising one hepatocellular carcinoma case and two cutaneous melanoma cases. Study-wide results and limits: CD8+ T cells (on average) carried more expanded clones than CD4+ T cells. Clonal expansion from baseline to week 6 occurred in both CD4+ and CD8+ T cells.

Judged by abundance, this clone is medium-sized. The antigen is unknown. Profiling relied on immunoSEQ multiplex PCR, and the TCRdb table lists in-frame clones only, not all of them. The table lists 30,000 or so clones, about 80% of them singletons, with around a quarter in the top ten. V was shortened by 6 bases and J by 1 base, with 12 bases between the two germline ends. The CDR3 extends over 14 amino acids. Germline CDR1 reads LNHDA; CDR2 reads SQIVND (reference sequence). The sequence was obtained from an adult with an advanced solid tumor such as melanoma, head and neck, liver or kidney cancer. J is TRBJ1-1 and V is TRBV19; the D gene is possibly TRBD1 (6 bases). Sequences were derived from CD4+ or CD8+ T cells sorted from blood, sampled in a trial of the OX40 agonist ivuxolimab. The CDR3 DNA reads as TGTGCCAGTAGGGGGTGGGGGCCGAACACTGAAGCTTTCTTT. This translates into CASRGWGPNTEAFF.